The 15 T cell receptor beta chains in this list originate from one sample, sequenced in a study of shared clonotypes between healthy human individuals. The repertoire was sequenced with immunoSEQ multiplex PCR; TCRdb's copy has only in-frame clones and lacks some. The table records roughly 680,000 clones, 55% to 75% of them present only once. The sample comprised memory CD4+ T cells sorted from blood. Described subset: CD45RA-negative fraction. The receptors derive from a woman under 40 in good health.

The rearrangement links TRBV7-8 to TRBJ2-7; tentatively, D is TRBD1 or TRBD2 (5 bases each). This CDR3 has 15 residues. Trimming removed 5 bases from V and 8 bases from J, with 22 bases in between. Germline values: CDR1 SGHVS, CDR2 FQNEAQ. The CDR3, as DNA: TGTGCCAGCAGCCAGACCCCGGGACCGACCAGCAAGCAGTACTTC. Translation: CASSQTPGPTSKQYF.

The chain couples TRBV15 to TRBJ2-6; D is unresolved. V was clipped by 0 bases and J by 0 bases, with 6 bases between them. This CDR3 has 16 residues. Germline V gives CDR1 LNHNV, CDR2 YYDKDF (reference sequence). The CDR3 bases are TGTGCCACCAGCAGAGAGTCGGACTCTGGGGCCAACGTCCTGACTTTC. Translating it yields CATSRESDSGANVLTF.

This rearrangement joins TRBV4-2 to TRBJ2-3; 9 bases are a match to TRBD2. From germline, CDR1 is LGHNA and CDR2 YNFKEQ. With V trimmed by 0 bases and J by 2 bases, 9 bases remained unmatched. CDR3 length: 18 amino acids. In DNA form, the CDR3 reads TGTGCCAGCAGCCAAGATTCGACTCTAGCGGGATCCACAGATACGCAGTATTTT. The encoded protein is CASSQDSTLAGSTDTQYF.

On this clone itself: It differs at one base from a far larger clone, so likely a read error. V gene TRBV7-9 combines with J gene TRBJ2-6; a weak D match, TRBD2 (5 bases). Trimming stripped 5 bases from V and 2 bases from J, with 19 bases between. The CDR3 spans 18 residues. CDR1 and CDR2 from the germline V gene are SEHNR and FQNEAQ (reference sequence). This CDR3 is CASSQNSHGEAGANVLTF. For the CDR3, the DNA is TGTGCCAGCAGCCAAAACAGTCACGGGGAAGCTGGGGCCAACGTCCTGACTTTC.

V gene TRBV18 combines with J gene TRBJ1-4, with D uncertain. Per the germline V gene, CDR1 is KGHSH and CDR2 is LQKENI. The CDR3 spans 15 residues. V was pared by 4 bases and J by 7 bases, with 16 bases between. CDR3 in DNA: TGTGCCAGCTCACTCCGTCCAGGTTCGATTGAAAAACTGTTTTTT. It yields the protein CASSLRPGSIEKLFF.

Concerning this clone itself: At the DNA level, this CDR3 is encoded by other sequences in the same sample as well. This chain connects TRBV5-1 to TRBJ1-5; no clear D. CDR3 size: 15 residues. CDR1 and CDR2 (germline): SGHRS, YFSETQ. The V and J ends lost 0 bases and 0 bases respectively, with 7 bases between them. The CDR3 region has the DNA TGCGCCAGCAGCTTGGGAGACTATAGCAATCAGCCCCAGCATTTT. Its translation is CASSLGDYSNQPQHF.

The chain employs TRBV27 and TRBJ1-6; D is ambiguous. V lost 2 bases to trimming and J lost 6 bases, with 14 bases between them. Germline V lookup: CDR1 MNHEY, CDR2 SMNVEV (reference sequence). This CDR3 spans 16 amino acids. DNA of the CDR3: TGTGCCAGCAGTTTACGCCCCGGCCTTCTTAATTCACCCCTCCACTTT. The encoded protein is CASSLRPGLLNSPLHF.

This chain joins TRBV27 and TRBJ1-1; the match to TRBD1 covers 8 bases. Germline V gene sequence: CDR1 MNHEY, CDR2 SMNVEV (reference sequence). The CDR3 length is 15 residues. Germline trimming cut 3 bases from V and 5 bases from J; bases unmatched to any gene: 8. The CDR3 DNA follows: TGTGCCAGCAGTTTTATGGGACAGGCGGGAACTGAAGCTTTCTTT. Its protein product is CASSFMGQAGTEAFF.

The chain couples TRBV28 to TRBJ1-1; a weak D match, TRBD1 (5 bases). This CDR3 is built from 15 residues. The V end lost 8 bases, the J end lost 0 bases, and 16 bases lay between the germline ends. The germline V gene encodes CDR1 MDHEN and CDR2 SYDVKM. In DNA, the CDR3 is TGTGCCAGCTGTTGGGGGGGAAGCATGAACACTGAAGCTTTCTTT. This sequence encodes CASCWGGSMNTEAFF.

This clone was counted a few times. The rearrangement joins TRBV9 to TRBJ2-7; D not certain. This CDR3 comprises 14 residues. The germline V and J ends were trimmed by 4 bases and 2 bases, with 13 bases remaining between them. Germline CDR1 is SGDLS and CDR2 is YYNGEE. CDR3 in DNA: TGTGCCAGCAGCCCCCCTCCCCCTACCTACGAGCAGTACTTC. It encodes CASSPPPPTYEQYF. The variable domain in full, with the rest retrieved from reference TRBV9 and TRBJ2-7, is DSGVTQTPKHLITATGQRVTLRCSPRSGDLSVYWYQQSLDQGLQFLIQYYNGEERAKGNILERFSAQQFPDLHSELNLSSLELGDSALYFCASSPPPPTYEQYFGPGTRLTVT.

This CDR3 is CASSKVARGPDTQYF. CDR3 nucleotides: TGTGCCAGCAGCAAAGTGGCCAGGGGGCCGGATACGCAGTATTTT. The rearrangement uses TRBV21-1 and TRBJ2-3; the table's D call TRBD1 went unverified against the DNA. TRBV21-1 is noted as a pseudogene. The CDR3 is 15 amino acids.

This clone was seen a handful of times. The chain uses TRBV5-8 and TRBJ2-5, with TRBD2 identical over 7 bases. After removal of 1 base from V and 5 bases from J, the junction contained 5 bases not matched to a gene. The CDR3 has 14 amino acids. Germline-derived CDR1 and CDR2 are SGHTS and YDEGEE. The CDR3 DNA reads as TGTGCCAGCAGCTTGCGGACTAGTTATGAGACCCAGTACTTC. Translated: CASSLRTSYETQYF.

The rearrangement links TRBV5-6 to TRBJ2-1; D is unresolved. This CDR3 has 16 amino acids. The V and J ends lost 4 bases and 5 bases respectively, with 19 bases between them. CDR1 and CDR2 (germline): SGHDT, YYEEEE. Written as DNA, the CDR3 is TGTGCCAGCAGCCCTGCTGTGTCCCCGTTACACAATGAGCAGTTCTTC. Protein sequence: CASSPAVSPLHNEQFF.

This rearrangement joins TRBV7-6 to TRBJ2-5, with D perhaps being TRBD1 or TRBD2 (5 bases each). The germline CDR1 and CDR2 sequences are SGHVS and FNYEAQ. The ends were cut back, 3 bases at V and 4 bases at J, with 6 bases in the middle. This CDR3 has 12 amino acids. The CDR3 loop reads CASSFGGETQYF. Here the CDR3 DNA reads TGTGCCAGCAGCTTTGGGGGAGAGACCCAGTACTTC.

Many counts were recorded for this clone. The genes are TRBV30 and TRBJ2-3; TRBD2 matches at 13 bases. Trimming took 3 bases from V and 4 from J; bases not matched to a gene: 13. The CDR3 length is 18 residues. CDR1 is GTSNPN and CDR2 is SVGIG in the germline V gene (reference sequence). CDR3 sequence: CAWSRLAGGPRLSDTQYF. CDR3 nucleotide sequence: TGTGCCTGGAGCCGACTAGCGGGAGGCCCCCGGTTATCAGATACGCAGTATTTT.